The present T cell receptor (beta chain) was sequenced within a study of blood T cell repertoires in COVID-19. Study-level information: Donors in the United States, Italy and Spain gave samples during acute or convalescent COVID-19. From T cells, B-cell-depleted T cells, or PBMCs came the material, which was cDNA or gDNA.

CDR3 length equals 16 residues. Per germline, CDR1 MDHEN and CDR2 SYDVKM. V lost 3 bases, J lost 3 bases, and 15 bases lay in between. Authors' processing steps: Amplification from reference gene primers served as the basis for estimated nucleated cell counts. The table came from immunoSEQ multiplex PCR; TCRdb's copy has only in-frame clones and leaves some out. From that table come the V and J calls and clone size; the DNA was used to work out D and trimming. The repertoire holds 30,000 to 50,000 clones, about 87% seen once, with around 24% in the top ten. Sequenced: peripheral blood. The clonotype comes from a man aged 45 to 65 with active or convalescent COVID-19. V is TRBV28 and J is TRBJ2-1; possibly TRBD1 for D (5 bases). CDR3 bases: TGTGCCAGCAGTTTTGGAAGCAGGGATTACTACAATGAGCAGTTCTTC. This gives the protein CASSFGSRDYYNEQFF.